A selection of T cell receptor beta chains follows, all from one sample in a study of early T cells in non-severe SARS-CoV-2 infection. TCRdb fed the 5' RACE reads into MiXCR, producing one record per CDR3 protein. This table holds fewer than 55,000 distinct CDR3 sequences, around 10% found once. Material: whole blood. Receptor source: an adult who was a healthcare worker with PCR-confirmed SARS-CoV-2 infection or an uninfected control (not recorded which). The CDR3 runs from the conserved cysteine through the conserved F or W. Each record gives: V gene, D gene, clone size, J gene, CDR3 DNA, CDR3 protein. The D gene is left open where the match is weak. Clone size appears in some rows only: once, few, many, or a class for an expanded clone.

v_call: TRBV29-1
d_call: -
clone_size: -
j_call: TRBJ1-6
cdr3_nt: TGCAGCGTTAGAACTCAGGGTAGGAATTCACCCCTCCACTTT
cdr3_aa: CSVRTQGRNSPLHF

v_call: TRBV7-2
d_call: -
clone_size: few
j_call: TRBJ2-7
cdr3_nt: TGTGCCAGCAGCTACCGGGTGCAGTACGAGCAGTACTTC
cdr3_aa: CASSYRVQYEQYF

v_call: TRBV7-2
d_call: TRBD2
clone_size: many
j_call: TRBJ2-3
cdr3_nt: TGTGCCAGCACCCAAGCGGGGAGCACAGATACGCAGTATTTT
cdr3_aa: CASTQAGSTDTQYF

v_call: TRBV25-1
d_call: TRBD1
clone_size: -
j_call: TRBJ1-1
cdr3_nt: TGTGCCAGCGAGGACAGGGGGGTGACTGAAGCTTTCTTT
cdr3_aa: CASEDRGVTEAFF

v_call: TRBV12-3/TRBV12-4
d_call: TRBD1
clone_size: many
j_call: TRBJ1-5
cdr3_nt: TGTGCCAGCAGTCGGGACAGTGGAGTTAGCAATCAGCCCCAGCATTTT
cdr3_aa: CASSRDSGVSNQPQHF

v_call: TRBV19
d_call: -
clone_size: -
j_call: TRBJ2-3
cdr3_nt: TGTGCCAGTAGTATGATGCTAGCTACAGATACGCAGTATTTT
cdr3_aa: CASSMMLATDTQYF

v_call: TRBV20-1
d_call: TRBD1
clone_size: many
j_call: TRBJ2-3
cdr3_nt: TGCAGTGCTAGGAGGGACAGTAGCACAGATACGCAGTATTTT
cdr3_aa: CSARRDSSTDTQYF

v_call: TRBV4-1
d_call: -
clone_size: many
j_call: TRBJ2-1
cdr3_nt: TGCGCCAGCAGCCAGACGAGGGATCTTTCGGATGAGCAGTTCTTC
cdr3_aa: CASSQTRDLSDEQFF

v_call: TRBV5-1
d_call: TRBD1
clone_size: many
j_call: TRBJ2-2
cdr3_nt: TGCGCCAGCAGCTTGGCCCCCGGGACAGAACGCACCGGGGAGCTGTTTTTT
cdr3_aa: CASSLAPGTERTGELFF

v_call: TRBV6-5
d_call: -
clone_size: few
j_call: TRBJ1-2
cdr3_nt: TGTGCCAGCAGTTACGGGGGACATTCTAACTATGGCTACACCTTC
cdr3_aa: CASSYGGHSNYGYTF

v_call: TRBV29-1
d_call: TRBD2
clone_size: many
j_call: TRBJ2-6
cdr3_nt: TGCAGCGTTGAGGGAGGGTCTGGGGCCAACGTCCTGACTTTC
cdr3_aa: CSVEGGSGANVLTF

v_call: TRBV7-2
d_call: TRBD2
clone_size: few
j_call: TRBJ2-3
cdr3_nt: TGTGCCAGCAGAAATAGCGGGAGACCCACAGATACGCAGTATTTT
cdr3_aa: CASRNSGRPTDTQYF

v_call: TRBV6-5
d_call: -
clone_size: many
j_call: TRBJ2-1
cdr3_nt: TGTGCCAGCAGTCCCCCAGGCGGGACCTACAATGAGCAGTTCTTC
cdr3_aa: CASSPPGGTYNEQFF

v_call: TRBV9
d_call: -
clone_size: many
j_call: TRBJ1-1
cdr3_nt: TGTGCCAGCAGCGGAAGGGGGGGAGTAAATTGGTGGGACACTGAAGCTTTCTTT
cdr3_aa: CASSGRGGVNWWDTEAFF

v_call: TRBV24-1
d_call: TRBD1
clone_size: many
j_call: TRBJ1-5
cdr3_nt: TGTGCCACCTCACAGGGGAATCAGCCCCAGCATTTT
cdr3_aa: CATSQGNQPQHF

v_call: TRBV20-1
d_call: -
clone_size: many
j_call: TRBJ2-3
cdr3_nt: TGCAGTGCTAGGGGCCTCCCTAGCACAGATACGCAGTATTTT
cdr3_aa: CSARGLPSTDTQYF

v_call: TRBV5-1
d_call: TRBD2
clone_size: many
j_call: TRBJ2-1
cdr3_nt: TGCGCCAGCAGCTTGGAGGCCCTAGCGGGAGTCGTCAATGAGCAGTTCTTC
cdr3_aa: CASSLEALAGVVNEQFF

v_call: TRBV9
d_call: -
clone_size: -
j_call: TRBJ1-1
cdr3_nt: TGTGCCAGCAGCGTAGGTGGCAGGACCACTGAAGCTTTCTTT
cdr3_aa: CASSVGGRTTEAFF

v_call: TRBV2
d_call: TRBD1
clone_size: many
j_call: TRBJ2-7
cdr3_nt: TGTGCCAGCGCCGTCTTAGGGACAGGGGCCTACGAGCAGTACTTC
cdr3_aa: CASAVLGTGAYEQYF

v_call: TRBV29-1
d_call: -
clone_size: few
j_call: TRBJ2-3
cdr3_nt: TGCAGCGGACAAGGCACAGATACGCAGTATTTT
cdr3_aa: CSGQGTDTQYF

v_call: TRBV20-1
d_call: -
clone_size: many
j_call: TRBJ2-3
cdr3_nt: TGCAGTGCTAGAGATGAAATCGGGAACACAGATACGCAGTATTTT
cdr3_aa: CSARDEIGNTDTQYF

v_call: TRBV7-9
d_call: TRBD1
clone_size: many
j_call: TRBJ1-2
cdr3_nt: TGTGCCAGCAGCTTAGGTCTTCCGGACAGGGGCAACTATGGCTACACCTTC
cdr3_aa: CASSLGLPDRGNYGYTF

v_call: TRBV7-2
d_call: -
clone_size: many
j_call: TRBJ2-5
cdr3_nt: TGTGCCAGCAGAGAAGACAGCCAAGAGACCCAGTACTTC
cdr3_aa: CASREDSQETQYF

v_call: TRBV30
d_call: -
clone_size: few
j_call: TRBJ2-4
cdr3_nt: TGTGCCTGGAGTCGCCCGACCTTAGAACTAGCCAAAAACATTCAGTACTTC
cdr3_aa: CAWSRPTLELAKNIQYF

v_call: TRBV10-3
d_call: -
clone_size: many
j_call: TRBJ2-7
cdr3_nt: TGTGCCATCAGTGAGGGATACGAGCAGTACTTC
cdr3_aa: CAISEGYEQYF

v_call: TRBV5-4
d_call: -
clone_size: many
j_call: TRBJ2-3
cdr3_nt: TGTGCCAGCAGCTTGGGTCCTTCCACAGATACGCAGTATTTT
cdr3_aa: CASSLGPSTDTQYF

v_call: TRBV7-6
d_call: TRBD2
clone_size: many
j_call: TRBJ2-1
cdr3_nt: TGTGCCAGCAGACTACGAACTAGCGGGACACACAATGAGCAGTTCTTC
cdr3_aa: CASRLRTSGTHNEQFF

v_call: TRBV27
d_call: TRBD1
clone_size: -
j_call: TRBJ2-3
cdr3_nt: TGTGCCAGCTCTCGACAGGGGGCTACGACAGATACGCAGTATTTT
cdr3_aa: CASSRQGATTDTQYF

v_call: TRBV20-1
d_call: TRBD2
clone_size: many
j_call: TRBJ2-1
cdr3_nt: TGCAGTGCTAGACTAGCGGAGGGGAACAATGAGCAGTTCTTC
cdr3_aa: CSARLAEGNNEQFF

v_call: TRBV5-1
d_call: -
clone_size: -
j_call: TRBJ1-4
cdr3_nt: TGCGCCAGCGGTAGTTTATCCGCAACTAATGAAAAACTGTTTTTT
cdr3_aa: CASGSLSATNEKLFF

v_call: TRBV29-1
d_call: -
clone_size: many
j_call: TRBJ2-7
cdr3_nt: TGCAGCGTTGAAGGTTTACCGGGAACGAACGAGCAGTACTTC
cdr3_aa: CSVEGLPGTNEQYF

v_call: TRBV6-5
d_call: TRBD2
clone_size: many
j_call: TRBJ2-3
cdr3_nt: TGTGCCAGCAGGACTAGCGGGGGGGAGGATACGCAGTATTTT
cdr3_aa: CASRTSGGEDTQYF

v_call: TRBV10-3
d_call: -
clone_size: -
j_call: TRBJ2-5
cdr3_nt: TGTGCCATCAGTACAGGGCCGGAAGAGACCCAGTACTTC
cdr3_aa: CAISTGPEETQYF

v_call: TRBV6-6
d_call: TRBD1
clone_size: many
j_call: TRBJ1-2
cdr3_nt: TGTGCCAGCAGTTACAGGAGGGACAGTGGCTATGGCTACACCTTC
cdr3_aa: CASSYRRDSGYGYTF

v_call: TRBV7-2
d_call: -
clone_size: many
j_call: TRBJ2-3
cdr3_nt: TGTGCCAGCAGGTTCGGGGGGCTGGCAGATACGCAGTATTTT
cdr3_aa: CASRFGGLADTQYF